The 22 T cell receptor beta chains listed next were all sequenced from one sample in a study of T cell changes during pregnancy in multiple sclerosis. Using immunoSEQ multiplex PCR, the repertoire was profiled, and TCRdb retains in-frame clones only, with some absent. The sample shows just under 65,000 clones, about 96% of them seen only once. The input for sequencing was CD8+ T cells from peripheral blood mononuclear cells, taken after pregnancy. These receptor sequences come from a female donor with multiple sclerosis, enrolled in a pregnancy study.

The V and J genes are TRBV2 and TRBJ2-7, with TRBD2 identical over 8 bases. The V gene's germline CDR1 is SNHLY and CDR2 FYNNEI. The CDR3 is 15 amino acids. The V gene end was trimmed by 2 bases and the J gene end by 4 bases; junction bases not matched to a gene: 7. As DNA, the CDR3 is TGTGCCAGCAGTGAACCCCTAGCGGGTATGTACGAGCAGTACTTC. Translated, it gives CASSEPLAGMYEQYF.

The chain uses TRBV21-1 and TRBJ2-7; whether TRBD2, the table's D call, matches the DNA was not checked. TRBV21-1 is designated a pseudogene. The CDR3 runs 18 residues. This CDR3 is CASSKGEMERRKIYEQYF. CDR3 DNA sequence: TGTGCCAGCAGCAAAGGGGAAATGGAGCGGAGAAAGATATACGAGCAGTACTTC.

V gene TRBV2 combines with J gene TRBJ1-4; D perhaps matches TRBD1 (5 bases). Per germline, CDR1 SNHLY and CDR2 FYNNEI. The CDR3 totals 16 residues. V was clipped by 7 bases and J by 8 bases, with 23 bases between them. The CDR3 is CASNVGLSANLEKLFF. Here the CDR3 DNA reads TGTGCCAGCAACGTGGGGCTGTCCGCTAACCTCGAAAAACTGTTTTTT.

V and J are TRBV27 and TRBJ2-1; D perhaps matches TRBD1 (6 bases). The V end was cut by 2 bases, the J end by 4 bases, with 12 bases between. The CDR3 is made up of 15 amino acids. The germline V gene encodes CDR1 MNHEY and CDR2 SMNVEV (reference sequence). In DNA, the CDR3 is TGTGCCAGCAGTTTAGGACAGCTCCAATACAATGAGCAGTTCTTC. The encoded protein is CASSLGQLQYNEQFF.

The CDR3 here is CASSMTAGTVNTGELFF. CDR3 sequence (DNA): TGCGCCAGCAGCATGACAGCCGGGACAGTTAACACCGGGGAGCTGTTTTTT. This chain joins TRBV5-1 and TRBJ2-2, with 7 bases that match TRBD1. The J segment lost 2 bases and the V segment lost 4 bases, leaving 11 bases of the junction unmatched. Germline CDR1 and CDR2: SGHRS and YFSETQ. The CDR3 contains 17 residues.

The CDR3 nucleotides are TGTGCCAGTAGTATCGGCAGGGGTAACCAGCCCCAGCATTTT. This sequence encodes CASSIGRGNQPQHF. This chain uses TRBV19 with TRBJ1-5; D is perhaps TRBD1 (6 bases). Germline V gene lookup returns CDR1 LNHDA and CDR2 SQIVND (reference sequence). V lost 3 bases and J 7 bases, leaving 13 bases between the germline ends. The CDR3 has 14 residues.

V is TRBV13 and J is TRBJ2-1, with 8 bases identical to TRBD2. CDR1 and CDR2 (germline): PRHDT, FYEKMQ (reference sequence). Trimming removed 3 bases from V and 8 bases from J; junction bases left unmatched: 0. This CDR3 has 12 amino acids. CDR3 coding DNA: TGTGCCAGCAGCTTCGGGGGGGATGAGCAGTTCTTC. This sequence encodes CASSFGGDEQFF.

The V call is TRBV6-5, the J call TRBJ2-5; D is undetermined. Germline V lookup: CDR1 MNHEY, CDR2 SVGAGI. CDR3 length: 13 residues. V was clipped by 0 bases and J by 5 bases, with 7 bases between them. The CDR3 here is CASSYSIGETQYF. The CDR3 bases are TGTGCCAGCAGTTACTCGATCGGGGAGACCCAGTACTTC.

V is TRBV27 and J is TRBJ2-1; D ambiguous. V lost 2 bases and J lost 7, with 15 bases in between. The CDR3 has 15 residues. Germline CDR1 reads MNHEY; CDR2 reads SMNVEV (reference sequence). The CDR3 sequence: CASSLSTFPSNEQFF. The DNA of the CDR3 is TGTGCCAGCAGTTTAAGCACCTTCCCATCTAATGAGCAGTTCTTC.

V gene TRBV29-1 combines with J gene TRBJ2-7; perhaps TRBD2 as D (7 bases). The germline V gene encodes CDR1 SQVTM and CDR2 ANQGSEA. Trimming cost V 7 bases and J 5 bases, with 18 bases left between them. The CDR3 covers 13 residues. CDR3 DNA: TGCAGCGCCCTAAGGGGGGGAATGAACGAGCAGTACTTC. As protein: CSALRGGMNEQYF.

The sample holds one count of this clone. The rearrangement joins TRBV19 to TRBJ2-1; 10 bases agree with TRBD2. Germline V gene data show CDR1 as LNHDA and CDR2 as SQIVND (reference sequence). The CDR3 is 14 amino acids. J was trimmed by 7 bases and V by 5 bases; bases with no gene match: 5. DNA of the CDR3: TGTGCCAGTAGTGCCCTAGCGGGGGTGAATGAGCAGTTCTTC. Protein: CASSALAGVNEQFF.

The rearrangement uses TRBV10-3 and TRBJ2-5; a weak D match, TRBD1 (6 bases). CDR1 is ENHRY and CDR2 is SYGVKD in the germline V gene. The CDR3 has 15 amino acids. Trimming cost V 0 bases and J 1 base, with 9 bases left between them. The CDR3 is CAISESGQTQETQYF. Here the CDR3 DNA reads TGTGCCATCAGTGAGTCAGGACAGACCCAAGAGACCCAGTACTTC.

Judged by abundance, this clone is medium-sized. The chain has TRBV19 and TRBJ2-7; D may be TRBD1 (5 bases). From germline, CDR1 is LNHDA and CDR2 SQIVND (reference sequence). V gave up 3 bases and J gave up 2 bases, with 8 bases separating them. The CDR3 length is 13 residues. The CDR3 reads CASSIGRAYEQYF. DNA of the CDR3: TGTGCCAGTAGTATCGGCAGGGCCTACGAGCAGTACTTC.

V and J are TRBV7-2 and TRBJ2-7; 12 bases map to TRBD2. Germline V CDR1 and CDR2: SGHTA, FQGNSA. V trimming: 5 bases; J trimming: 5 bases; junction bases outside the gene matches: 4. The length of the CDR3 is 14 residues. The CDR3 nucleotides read TGTGCCAGCAGCCGGGGACTAGCGGGTAACGAGCAGTACTTC. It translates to CASSRGLAGNEQYF.

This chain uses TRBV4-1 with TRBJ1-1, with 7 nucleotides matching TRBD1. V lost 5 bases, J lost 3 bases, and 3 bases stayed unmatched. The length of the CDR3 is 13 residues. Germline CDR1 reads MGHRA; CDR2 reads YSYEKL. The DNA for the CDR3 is TGCGCCAGCAGCAACAGGGGCGACACTGAAGCTTTCTTT. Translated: CASSNRGDTEAFF.

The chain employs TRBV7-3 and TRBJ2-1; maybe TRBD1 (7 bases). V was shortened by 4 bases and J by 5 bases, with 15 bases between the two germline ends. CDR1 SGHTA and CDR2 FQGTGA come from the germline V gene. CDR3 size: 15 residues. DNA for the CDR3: TGTGCCAGCAGCTCTGCGGCGGGACAGCACAATGAGCAGTTCTTC. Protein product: CASSSAAGQHNEQFF.

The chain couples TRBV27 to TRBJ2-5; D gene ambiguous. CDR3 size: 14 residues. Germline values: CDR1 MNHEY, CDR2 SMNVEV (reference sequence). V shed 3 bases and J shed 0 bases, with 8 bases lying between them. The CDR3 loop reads CASSFRRHQETQYF. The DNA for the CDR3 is TGTGCCAGCAGTTTCCGGAGACACCAAGAGACCCAGTACTTC.

The CDR3 region has the DNA TGCGCCAGCAGCCAAATAGCGGGAGCAGTAGATACGCAGTATTTT. This translates into CASSQIAGAVDTQYF. This sequence joins TRBV4-1 and TRBJ2-3, with 9 bases that match TRBD2. The CDR3 has 15 residues. Germline trimming cut 2 bases from V and 5 bases from J; bases unmatched to any gene: 5. Germline lookup yields CDR1 MGHRA and CDR2 YSYEKL.

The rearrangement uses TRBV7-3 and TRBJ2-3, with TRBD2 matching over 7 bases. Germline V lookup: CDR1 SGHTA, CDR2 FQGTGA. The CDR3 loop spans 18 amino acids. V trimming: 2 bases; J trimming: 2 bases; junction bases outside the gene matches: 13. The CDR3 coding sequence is TGTGCCAGCAGCTTATCTGGGGTACGGCAGCGGGACACAGATACGCAGTATTTT. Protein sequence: CASSLSGVRQRDTDTQYF.

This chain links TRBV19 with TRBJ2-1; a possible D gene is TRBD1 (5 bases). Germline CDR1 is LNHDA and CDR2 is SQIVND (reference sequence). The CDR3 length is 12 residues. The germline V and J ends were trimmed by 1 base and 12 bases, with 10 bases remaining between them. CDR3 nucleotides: TGTGCCAGTAGTATAGGGGGCGAGCCGCAGTTCTTC. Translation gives CASSIGGEPQFF.

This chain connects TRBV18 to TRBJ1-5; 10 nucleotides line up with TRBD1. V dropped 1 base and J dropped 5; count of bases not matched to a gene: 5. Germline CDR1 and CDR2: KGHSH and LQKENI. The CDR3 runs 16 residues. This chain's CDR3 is CASSPRTGGSYQPQHF. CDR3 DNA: TGTGCCAGCTCACCACGGACAGGGGGGAGCTATCAGCCCCAGCATTTT.

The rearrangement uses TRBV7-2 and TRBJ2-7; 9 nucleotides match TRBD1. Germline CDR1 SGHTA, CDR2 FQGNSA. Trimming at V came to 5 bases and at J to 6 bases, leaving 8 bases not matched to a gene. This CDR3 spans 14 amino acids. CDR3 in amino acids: CASSSNRGLSEQYF. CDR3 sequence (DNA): TGTGCCAGCAGCAGTAACAGGGGGCTCAGCGAGCAGTACTTC.